A single sample is the source of the 30 T cell receptor beta chains below, sequenced in a study of CD8+ T cells in alopecia areata. The treatment here: oral pan-JAK inhibitor, 5-10 mg twice daily. Reverse transcribed after extraction, RNA yielded cDNA as the sequencing template. TCRdb's table, derived via immunoSEQ multiplex PCR, lists solely in-frame clones and lacks some. This table holds about 280,000 clones, 55% to 75% found once. Sequencing used CD4+ T cells sorted from blood, obtained at week 24, from a patient treated with tofacitinib. Receptors originate from a human donor with alopecia areata.

Points on this clone: The sample carries other DNA sequences with the same CDR3. The CDR3 protein is CASSLGLDTDTQYF. The CDR3 DNA is TGCGCCAGCAGCTTAGGTCTTGACACAGATACGCAGTATTTT. This chain links TRBV5-1 with TRBJ2-3; D is uncertain. This CDR3 is 14 amino acids long. Deletions cut 2 bases from V and 2 bases from J, with 9 bases between. Germline lookup yields CDR1 SGHRS and CDR2 YFSETQ.

There are a few counts of this clone. The rearrangement links TRBV18 to TRBJ2-3, with D perhaps matching TRBD2 (6 bases). From germline, CDR1 is KGHSH and CDR2 LQKENI. Trimming took 6 bases from V and 2 from J, leaving 21 bases between them. This CDR3 spans 17 amino acids. The CDR3 DNA sequence: TGTGCCAGCTCGCCTACCCGCGGAGGGTGGGCCACAGATACGCAGTATTTT. It is translated as CASSPTRGGWATDTQYF.

The chain employs TRBV30 and TRBJ1-1; D unresolved. CDR3 length equals 10 residues. Germline CDR1 reads GTSNPN; CDR2 reads SVGIG (reference sequence). Trimming stripped 4 bases from V and 6 bases from J, with 6 bases between. The CDR3 sequence: CAWTDPEAFF. The CDR3 DNA is TGTGCCTGGACAGATCCTGAAGCTTTCTTT.

V usage is TRBV9 and J usage is TRBJ1-2; D may be TRBD1 (5 bases). The CDR3 loop spans 17 amino acids. Germline values: CDR1 SGDLS, CDR2 YYNGEE. Trimming took off 3 bases at V and 1 base at J, with 19 bases between the two ends. The CDR3 loop is CASSGGSPGGVNYGYTF. Written as DNA, the CDR3 is TGTGCCAGCAGCGGAGGATCCCCCGGGGGGGTTAACTATGGCTACACCTTC.

V is TRBV7-9 and J is TRBJ2-7, with a tentative D call TRBD2 (6 bases). V gave up 4 bases and J gave up 2 bases, with 15 bases separating them. In germline, CDR1 is SEHNR, CDR2 FQNEAQ (reference sequence). The CDR3 is 15 residues long. The CDR3 region has the DNA TGTGCCAGCAGCTCTTCGGGGGTGGCTGCCTACGAGCAGTACTTC. It translates to CASSSSGVAAYEQYF. The variable domain in full, completed from reference TRBV7-9 and TRBJ2-7, reads DTGVSQNPRHKITKRGQNVTFRCDPISEHNRLYWYRQTLGQGPEFLTYFQNEAQLEKSRLLSDRFSAERPKGSFSTLEIQRTEQGDSAMYLCASSSSGVAAYEQYFGPGTRLTVT.

The chain links TRBV28 to TRBJ2-7; D is uncertain. This CDR3 spans 14 amino acids. The V gene lost 2 bases and the J gene lost 2 bases, with 10 bases spanning the gap. Germline CDR1 MDHEN, CDR2 SYDVKM. DNA for the CDR3: TGTGCCAGCAGTTTAGGGCAGCCGACCTACGAGCAGTACTTC. Protein sequence: CASSLGQPTYEQYF.

This clone was picked up a small number of times. The chain combines TRBV15 with TRBJ2-2; D might be TRBD1 (5 bases). CDR1 is LNHNV, CDR2 YYDKDF, per germline (reference sequence). The CDR3 totals 16 residues. Trimming took 1 base from V and 5 from J, leaving 14 bases between them. The CDR3, as DNA: TGTGCCACCAGCAGAGGAGCGACAGTAGGAACCGGGGAGCTGTTTTTT. Amino acid sequence: CATSRGATVGTGELFF. The complete variable domain, with remaining parts taken from reference TRBV15 and TRBJ2-2, reads DAMVIQNPRYQVTQFGKPVTLSCSQTLNHNVMYWYQQKSSQAPKLLFHYYDKDFNNEADTPDNFQSRRPNTSFCFLDIRSPGLGDTAMYLCATSRGATVGTGELFFGEGSRLTVL.

This CDR3 reads CASSIPGSTPLHF. DNA for the CDR3: TGTGCCAGTAGTATCCCCGGGAGTACACCCCTCCACTTT. The V call is TRBV19, the J call TRBJ1-6; D is unclear. Germline CDR1 and CDR2: LNHDA and SQIVND (reference sequence). The ends were cut back, 3 bases at V and 11 bases at J, with 11 bases in the middle. CDR3 length: 13 residues.

The V gene is TRBV7-9, the J gene TRBJ1-5; D not resolved. This CDR3 contains 14 residues. Germline V gene sequence: CDR1 SEHNR, CDR2 FQNEAQ (reference sequence). Trimming removed 5 bases at V and 3 bases at J, with 11 bases between. CDR3 loop: CASSAGRDNQPQHF. CDR3 nucleotide sequence: TGTGCCAGCAGCGCCGGACGGGACAATCAGCCCCAGCATTTT. Full variable domain (missing parts from reference TRBV7-9 and TRBJ1-5): DTGVSQNPRHKITKRGQNVTFRCDPISEHNRLYWYRQTLGQGPEFLTYFQNEAQLEKSRLLSDRFSAERPKGSFSTLEIQRTEQGDSAMYLCASSAGRDNQPQHFGDGTRLSIL.

The J gene is TRBJ1-1, the V gene TRBV30, with D hard to call. CDR1 is GTSNPN, CDR2 SVGIG, per germline (reference sequence). This CDR3 has 11 amino acids. The germline V and J ends were trimmed by 1 base and 11 bases, with 11 bases remaining between them. The CDR3 reads CAWSGVGVAFF. The DNA for the CDR3 is TGTGCCTGGAGTGGGGTGGGAGTTGCTTTCTTT.

This clone was counted only a few times. The CDR3 DNA is TGTGCCAGCAGCTTACGGGGGGAGCAGTTCTTC. Translation gives CASSLRGEQFF. The chain recombines TRBV7-2 with TRBJ2-1; a possible D gene is TRBD2 (6 bases). The CDR3 totals 11 residues. The germline CDR1 and CDR2 sequences are SGHTA and FQGNSA. V lost 2 bases to trimming and J lost 10 bases, with 6 bases between them.

The chain combines TRBV7-8 with TRBJ2-1; 8 nucleotides align to TRBD2. The CDR3 is made up of 14 amino acids. The J segment lost 9 bases and the V segment lost 3 bases, leaving 7 bases of the junction unmatched. Germline V gene data show CDR1 as SGHVS and CDR2 as FQNEAQ. For the CDR3, the DNA is TGTGCCAGCAGCTTCAGGACTAGCTTTGCTGAGCAGTTCTTC. Protein sequence: CASSFRTSFAEQFF.

The rearrangement links TRBV7-9 to TRBJ1-4; D uncertain. The V and J ends lost 4 bases and 0 bases respectively, with 18 bases between them. This CDR3 is 18 amino acids long. Germline values: CDR1 SEHNR, CDR2 FQNEAQ (reference sequence). The CDR3 protein is CASSWPTKTPATNEKLFF. In nucleotides, the CDR3 is TGTGCCAGCAGCTGGCCAACGAAGACTCCCGCAACTAATGAAAAACTGTTTTTT. Full variable domain (rest looked up from reference TRBV7-9 and TRBJ1-4): DTGVSQNPRHKITKRGQNVTFRCDPISEHNRLYWYRQTLGQGPEFLTYFQNEAQLEKSRLLSDRFSAERPKGSFSTLEIQRTEQGDSAMYLCASSWPTKTPATNEKLFFGSGTQLSVL.

This clone has a handful of counts. This chain links TRBV29-1 with TRBJ2-3, with D unresolved. CDR3 length equals 12 residues. Germline loops: CDR1 SQVTM, CDR2 ANQGSEA. Trimming cost V 2 bases and J 3 bases, with 6 bases left between them. The CDR3 protein is CSVESGTDTQYF. For the CDR3, the DNA is TGCAGCGTTGAATCGGGTACAGATACGCAGTATTTT.

This clone appeared a few times. The chain couples TRBV18 to TRBJ1-1; D is unclear. Germline V gene sequence: CDR1 KGHSH, CDR2 LQKENI. This CDR3 spans 12 amino acids. The V end lost 6 bases, the J end lost 5 bases, and 10 bases lay between the germline ends. Written as DNA, the CDR3 is TGTGCCAGCTCCCAAGGAAGGACTGAAGCTTTCTTT. It yields the protein CASSQGRTEAFF. Filled out from reference TRBV18 and TRBJ1-1, the complete variable domain reads NAGVMQNPRHLVRRRGQEARLRCSPMKGHSHVYWYRQLPEEGLKFMVYLQKENIIDESGMPKERFSAEFPKEGPSILRIQQVVRGDSAAYFCASSQGRTEAFFGQGTRLTVV.

This clone was seen once. The V and J genes are TRBV5-1 and TRBJ2-3; tentatively, D is TRBD2 (5 bases). Per germline, CDR1 SGHRS and CDR2 YFSETQ. The CDR3 length is 15 residues. Trimming stripped 1 base from V and 4 bases from J, with 13 bases between. The CDR3 protein is CASSLTGIGSDTQYF. The CDR3 DNA is TGCGCCAGCAGCTTGACGGGGATTGGGTCAGATACGCAGTATTTT.

V gene TRBV4-3 combines with J gene TRBJ2-3; TRBD2 might be the D (6 bases). Germline V gene lookup returns CDR1 LGHNA and CDR2 YSLEER. This CDR3 comprises 17 residues. V was cut by 0 bases and J by 4 bases, with 17 bases left in between. The chain's CDR3 is CASSQDWGLTSPDTQYF. CDR3 nucleotides: TGCGCCAGCAGCCAAGATTGGGGACTTACGAGCCCAGATACGCAGTATTTT.

V is TRBV30 and J is TRBJ1-2; D unclear. Germline values: CDR1 GTSNPN, CDR2 SVGIG (reference sequence). Trimming removed 2 bases from V and 4 bases from J, with 14 bases in between. The CDR3 is made up of 14 amino acids. The CDR3 spells CAWSSWGAGYGYTF. Here the CDR3 DNA reads TGTGCCTGGAGTTCCTGGGGAGCAGGCTATGGCTACACCTTC.

In the case of this clone: Other DNA sequences in the same sample also yield this CDR3. J is TRBJ2-7 and V is TRBV20-1; a possible D gene is TRBD2 (5 bases). V was pared by 3 bases and J by 3 bases, with 6 bases between. Germline V gives CDR1 DFQATT, CDR2 SNEGSKA (reference sequence). The CDR3 has 11 amino acids. CDR3 sequence reads: CSASSGYEQYF. The CDR3 coding sequence is TGCAGTGCTAGCAGCGGCTACGAGCAGTACTTC.

This clone was counted only a few times. The chain joins TRBV30 to TRBJ2-1; the match to TRBD2 covers 13 bases. V was pared by 1 base and J by 5 bases, with 2 bases of the junction left unmatched. Germline V CDR1 and CDR2: GTSNPN, SVGIG (reference sequence). The length of the CDR3 is 15 residues. This CDR3 reads CAWSAGTSGDNEQFF. In nucleotides, the CDR3 is TGTGCCTGGAGTGCCGGGACTAGCGGGGACAATGAGCAGTTCTTC.

V is TRBV11-1 and J is TRBJ2-3; 8 bases agree with TRBD1. This CDR3 is built from 14 residues. CDR1 is SGHAT, CDR2 FQDESV, per germline (reference sequence). Losses at the gene ends were 5 bases for V and 6 bases for J; bases not matched to a gene: 7. The CDR3 nucleotides are TGTGCCAGCAGCCCATCTCAGGGGGCCGATACGCAGTATTTT. Translation gives CASSPSQGADTQYF.

The V gene is TRBV7-8, the J gene TRBJ1-1; D not certain. This CDR3 is built from 13 residues. The germline V gene has CDR1 SGHVS and CDR2 FQNEAQ. Trimming left V 5 bases short and J 1 base short, with 8 bases between. The CDR3: CASSLTWNTEAFF. CDR3 DNA sequence: TGTGCCAGCAGCCTCACATGGAACACTGAAGCTTTCTTT.

This sequence joins TRBV27 and TRBJ2-3; 7 bases are a match to TRBD1. This CDR3 has 15 amino acids. V was pared by 5 bases and J by 2 bases, with 7 bases of the junction left unmatched. The germline V gene encodes CDR1 MNHEY and CDR2 SMNVEV (reference sequence). DNA of the CDR3: TGTGCCAGCAGTATCACAGGGGCCCTCACAGATACGCAGTATTTT. Translation: CASSITGALTDTQYF.

The rearrangement links TRBV27 to TRBJ2-7; D gene uncertain. This CDR3 contains 13 residues. Between the trimmed V and J ends, which lost 3 bases and 6 bases, there was a span of 12 bases. Germline V gene lookup returns CDR1 MNHEY and CDR2 SMNVEV (reference sequence). The chain's CDR3 is CASSLGGMGEQYF. The CDR3 region has the DNA TGTGCCAGCAGTTTGGGTGGGATGGGCGAGCAGTACTTC.

This clone showed up just a few times. V and J are TRBV29-1 and TRBJ2-3, with 8 bases that match TRBD2. Germline CDR1 reads SQVTM; CDR2 reads ANQGSEA. Germline trimming cut 6 bases from V and 8 bases from J; bases unmatched to any gene: 10. The CDR3 totals 13 residues. CDR3 in DNA: TGCAGCGTGCTGAGCGGGGGTGTAAGTACGCAGTATTTT. Translated: CSVLSGGVSTQYF.

This clone was counted a few times. The V and J genes are TRBV19 and TRBJ1-5; D unresolved. V shed 1 base and J shed 0 bases, with 7 bases lying between them. The CDR3 covers 15 residues. Germline V gene lookup returns CDR1 LNHDA and CDR2 SQIVND (reference sequence). The CDR3 region has the DNA TGTGCCAGTAGTATAGCCAGGCATAGCAATCAGCCCCAGCATTTT. Translating it yields CASSIARHSNQPQHF. Complete variable domain (other parts from reference TRBV19 and TRBJ1-5): DGGITQSPKYLFRKEGQNVTLSCEQNLNHDAMYWYRQDPGQGLRLIYYSQIVNDFQKGDIAEGYSVSREKKESFPLTVTSAQKNPTAFYLCASSIARHSNQPQHFGDGTRLSIL.

The chain couples TRBV6-6 to TRBJ2-5, with 7 bases aligning to TRBD2. This CDR3 comprises 12 residues. Germline CDR1 reads MNHNY; CDR2 reads SVGAGI (reference sequence). With 5 bases clipped from V and 4 bases from J, the junction kept 1 base outside the gene matches. CDR3 nucleotides: TGTGCCAGCAGTCCGGGGGGAGAGACCCAGTACTTC. Its translation is CASSPGGETQYF.

V gene TRBV9 combines with J gene TRBJ2-3; perhaps TRBD2 as D (6 bases). The CDR3 extends over 16 amino acids. Trimming took 0 bases from V and 1 from J, leaving 12 bases between them. Germline CDR1 reads SGDLS; CDR2 reads YYNGEE. The CDR3 reads CASSVGGGVGTDTQYF. In nucleotides, the CDR3 is TGTGCCAGCAGCGTAGGCGGCGGGGTGGGCACAGATACGCAGTATTTT. Based on the CDR3 plus reference TRBV9 and TRBJ2-3, the full variable domain is DSGVTQTPKHLITATGQRVTLRCSPRSGDLSVYWYQQSLDQGLQFLIQYYNGEERAKGNILERFSAQQFPDLHSELNLSSLELGDSALYFCASSVGGGVGTDTQYFGPGTRLTVL.

V gene TRBV29-1 combines with J gene TRBJ1-4, with 9 bases lining up with TRBD1. The V gene end was trimmed by 4 bases and the J gene end by 8 bases; junction bases not matched to a gene: 11. Germline CDR1 and CDR2: SQVTM and ANQGSEA. The CDR3 consists of 15 residues. The CDR3 here is CSVVRGTGLGEKLFF. As DNA, the CDR3 is TGCAGCGTTGTGAGGGGGACAGGGTTAGGGGAAAAACTGTTTTTT.

The chain has TRBV5-1 and TRBJ2-7; 7 positions agree with TRBD1. The germline gives CDR1 SGHRS, CDR2 YFSETQ. Trimming removed 3 bases from V and 4 bases from J; junction bases left unmatched: 1. This CDR3 is 12 amino acids long. CDR3 sequence: CASSSTGYEQYF. Written as DNA, the CDR3 is TGCGCCAGCAGCTCGACAGGGTACGAGCAGTACTTC.